The next 23 T cell receptor beta chains were all read from a single sample in a study of cytomegalovirus exposure and HLA in healthy donors. PCR amplification relied on 60 Vbeta primers (plus 13 Jbeta primers). Some clones are missing from TCRdb's copy, which holds only in-frame ones; the method was immunoSEQ multiplex PCR. The table has 150,000 to 200,000 clones, 70% to 80% seen once. Sequenced input: PBMCs. The origin of the receptors is a man aged 25 to 45 in good health and CMV-seronegative.

This chain uses TRBV5-4 with TRBJ1-1; D might be TRBD1 (6 bases). The germline V gene has CDR1 SGHNT and CDR2 YYREEE (reference sequence). The V gene lost 4 bases and the J gene lost 0 bases, with 16 bases spanning the gap. The CDR3 totals 16 residues. The CDR3 reads CASSTEPQGMNTEAFF. DNA for the CDR3: TGTGCCAGCAGCACCGAACCACAGGGCATGAACACTGAAGCTTTCTTT.

This clone was observed a few times. This chain joins TRBV28 and TRBJ2-3; D is possibly TRBD2 (7 bases). The V gene lost 2 bases and the J gene lost 5 bases, with 20 bases spanning the gap. CDR1 MDHEN and CDR2 SYDVKM come from the germline V gene. The CDR3 length is 17 residues. The CDR3 protein is CASSLRGEGKVGDTQYF. The CDR3 bases are TGTGCCAGCAGTTTAAGGGGGGAGGGCAAGGTAGGAGATACGCAGTATTTT.

CDR3 protein: CASSLADSQNNYGYTF. In DNA form, the CDR3 reads TGCGCCAGCAGCTTGGCGGACAGTCAAAATAACTATGGCTACACCTTC. V usage is TRBV5-1 and J usage is TRBJ1-2; D is perhaps TRBD1 (6 bases). The CDR3 runs 16 residues. From germline, CDR1 is SGHRS and CDR2 YFSETQ. V was trimmed by 0 bases and J by 1 base, leaving 13 bases between them.

This clone was observed a single time. This sequence joins TRBV5-1 and TRBJ1-6; 7 bases align to TRBD1. The germline V gene encodes CDR1 SGHRS and CDR2 YFSETQ. The length of the CDR3 is 15 residues. After removal of 1 base from V and 5 bases from J, the junction contained 3 bases not matched to a gene. The CDR3 DNA reads TGCGCCAGCAGCTTGTCAGGGGGTGATAATTCACCCCTCCACTTT. Amino acid sequence: CASSLSGGDNSPLHF.

On this clone: At one of its ends the junction is not consistent with the germline gene, which may arise from a read error. The chain has TRBV27 and TRBJ2-7; TRBD1 matches 11 bases. CDR1 MNHEY and CDR2 SMNVEV come from the germline V gene (reference sequence). The CDR3 is 15 amino acids. CDR3 sequence (DNA): TGTGCCAGCAGTTCCCGGACAGGGGGCTCCAACGAGCAGTACTTC. Protein product: CASSSRTGGSNEQYF.

J is TRBJ2-2 and V is TRBV4-2; possible D gene TRBD1, 6 bases. The V end lost 0 bases, the J end lost 1 base, and 9 bases lay between the germline ends. The CDR3 covers 16 residues. Germline CDR1 reads LGHNA; CDR2 reads YNFKEQ. In DNA form, the CDR3 reads TGTGCCAGCAGCCAAGATGGACAGAAGAACACCGGGGAGCTGTTTTTT. It translates to CASSQDGQKNTGELFF.

This sequence joins TRBV10-3 and TRBJ1-2; D remains unclear. The germline V and J ends were trimmed by 6 bases and 2 bases, with 13 bases remaining between them. CDR1 and CDR2 (germline): ENHRY, SYGVKD. The CDR3 sequence is 14 residues long. CDR3 sequence reads: CAISPGEVNYGYTF. Here the CDR3 DNA reads TGTGCCATCAGCCCGGGAGAGGTAAACTATGGCTACACCTTC.

The genes are TRBV28 and TRBJ1-1; 9 nucleotides line up with TRBD1. CDR3 length equals 14 residues. With V trimmed by 8 bases and J by 0 bases, 4 bases remained unmatched. Germline V gives CDR1 MDHEN, CDR2 SYDVKM. CDR3 nucleotide sequence: TGTGCCAGCGAACAGGGGGCGATGAACACTGAAGCTTTCTTT. Translation: CASEQGAMNTEAFF.

The rearrangement joins TRBV2 to TRBJ1-5; D ambiguous. V lost 3 bases to trimming and J lost 0 bases, with 9 bases between them. This CDR3 spans 15 amino acids. Germline V lookup: CDR1 SNHLY, CDR2 FYNNEI. As DNA, the CDR3 is TGTGCCAGCAGTGAGTCCGAGGCTAGCAATCAGCCCCAGCATTTT. It codes for CASSESEASNQPQHF.

CDR3 in amino acids: CASSGGLVSETQYF. CDR3 DNA: TGCGCCAGCAGCGGGGGACTAGTCAGTGAGACCCAGTACTTC. This chain joins TRBV5-1 and TRBJ2-5; TRBD2 matches at 8 bases. This CDR3 has 14 residues. Unmatched junction bases numbered 7, after V lost 4 bases and J lost 5 bases. Germline CDR1 and CDR2: SGHRS and YFSETQ.

This rearrangement joins TRBV7-6 to TRBJ1-4; 7 nucleotides align to TRBD1. Losses at the gene ends were 2 bases for V and 3 bases for J; bases not matched to a gene: 3. The CDR3 loop spans 15 amino acids. From germline, CDR1 is SGHVS and CDR2 FNYEAQ. The CDR3 is CASSLRDRPNEKLFF. DNA of the CDR3: TGTGCCAGCAGCTTACGGGACAGACCTAATGAAAAACTGTTTTTT.

The chain recombines TRBV29-1 with TRBJ2-1, with 9 bases identical to TRBD1. J lost 3 bases, V lost 4 bases, and 4 bases had no gene match. Germline lookup yields CDR1 SQVTM and CDR2 ANQGSEA. The length of the CDR3 is 14 residues. CDR3 protein: CSVGRDRDYNEQFF. DNA for the CDR3: TGCAGCGTTGGCAGGGACAGGGACTACAATGAGCAGTTCTTC.

The genes are TRBV5-1 and TRBJ2-1, with TRBD2 matching over 8 bases. The CDR3 loop spans 14 amino acids. J gave up 7 bases and V 5 bases, and 8 bases lay outside the gene matches. The germline V gene encodes CDR1 SGHRS and CDR2 YFSETQ. The DNA for the CDR3 is TGCGCCAGCAGTCGGGGGGGAGGCAGGAATGAGCAGTTCTTC. This translates into CASSRGGGRNEQFF.

This chain uses TRBV5-1 with TRBJ2-1, with 8 bases that match TRBD2. CDR3 length: 16 amino acids. Germline V gene data show CDR1 as SGHRS and CDR2 as YFSETQ. Trimming took 0 bases from V and 5 from J; bases not matched to a gene: 7. The CDR3 nucleotides read TGCGCCAGCAGCTTGGAAAGCGGGAGCGAGGACAATGAGCAGTTCTTC. Translated, it gives CASSLESGSEDNEQFF.

This chain uses TRBV6-6 with TRBJ1-5, with 7 bases identical to TRBD1. Trimming cost V 5 bases and J 5 bases; bases outside gene matches: 6. Germline V CDR1 and CDR2: MNHNY, SVGAGI (reference sequence). There are 14 residues in the CDR3. CDR3 sequence reads: CASSKGQLDQPQHF. CDR3 DNA sequence: TGTGCCAGCAGTAAGGGACAGCTTGATCAGCCCCAGCATTTT.

This clone has a single count. The chain combines TRBV6-1 with TRBJ2-2, with TRBD2 identical over 12 bases. Trimming removed 3 bases from V and 9 bases from J; junction bases left unmatched: 5. Germline V gives CDR1 MNHNS, CDR2 SASEGT. The CDR3 sequence is 15 residues long. CDR3 bases: TGTGCCAGCAGTGAGACTAGCGGGAGTTCTAGGGAGCTGTTTTTT. Translation: CASSETSGSSRELFF.

The chain recombines TRBV10-3 with TRBJ2-7; D remains unclear. The CDR3 loop spans 11 amino acids. With 2 bases removed from V and 4 bases from J, the gap between germline ends came to 3 bases. CDR1 ENHRY and CDR2 SYGVKD come from the germline V gene. As DNA, the CDR3 is TGTGCCATCAGTGAGCCTTACGAGCAGTACTTC. Protein sequence: CAISEPYEQYF.

The chain uses TRBV7-3 and TRBJ2-2, with 9 bases lining up with TRBD1. The ends lost 1 base at V and 9 bases at J; junction bases unmatched: 15. The CDR3 is 18 residues long. CDR1 and CDR2 (germline): SGHTA, FQGTGA. CDR3 protein: CASSLRGLGTGIHRELFF. As DNA, the CDR3 is TGTGCCAGCAGCTTAAGAGGGCTGGGGACAGGGATACACCGGGAGCTGTTTTTT.

The chain links TRBV6-1 to TRBJ1-4; D ambiguous. The CDR3 consists of 15 residues. From germline, CDR1 is MNHNS and CDR2 SASEGT. V was cut by 5 bases and J by 5 bases, with 15 bases left in between. CDR3 sequence reads: CASSPWASWNEKLFF. The CDR3 nucleotides are TGTGCCAGCAGTCCGTGGGCCTCTTGGAATGAAAAACTGTTTTTT.

This clone was found a few times. The chain carries TRBV15 and TRBJ2-3, with 8 nucleotides matching TRBD1. J was trimmed by 2 bases and V by 4 bases; bases with no gene match: 5. Germline V CDR1 and CDR2: LNHNV, YYDKDF (reference sequence). This CDR3 has 15 amino acids. CDR3 residues: CATSTGQGNTDTQYF. For the CDR3, the DNA is TGTGCCACCAGCACCGGACAGGGAAACACAGATACGCAGTATTTT. Full variable domain (remainder filled in from reference TRBV15 and TRBJ2-3): DAMVIQNPRYQVTQFGKPVTLSCSQTLNHNVMYWYQQKSSQAPKLLFHYYDKDFNNEADTPDNFQSRRPNTSFCFLDIRSPGLGDTAMYLCATSTGQGNTDTQYFGPGTRLTVL.

This clone was observed a handful of times. The chain combines TRBV9 with TRBJ2-1; 7 positions agree with TRBD2. CDR3 length equals 15 residues. J was trimmed by 0 bases and V by 1 base; bases with no gene match: 1. Germline V lookup: CDR1 SGDLS, CDR2 YYNGEE. CDR3 in amino acids: CASSVLAVSYNEQFF. In nucleotides, the CDR3 is TGTGCCAGCAGCGTACTAGCGGTCTCCTACAATGAGCAGTTCTTC.

The genes are TRBV23-1 and TRBJ2-1, with a possible D match to TRBD1 (6 bases). TRBV23-1 is filed as an ORF, its function uncertain. The V end was cut by 4 bases, the J end by 0 bases, with 16 bases between. The CDR3 totals 17 residues. The CDR3 reads CASSPKTGFSSYNEQFF. DNA for the CDR3: TGCGCCAGCAGTCCGAAGACAGGCTTTAGCTCCTACAATGAGCAGTTCTTC.

V and J are TRBV5-1 and TRBJ1-1, with unresolved D. The V end lost 0 bases, the J end lost 5 bases, and 14 bases lay between the germline ends. This CDR3 is 15 amino acids long. Germline CDR1 and CDR2: SGHRS and YFSETQ. The CDR3 spells CASSLAAWPITEAFF. The CDR3 DNA reads TGCGCCAGCAGCTTGGCCGCCTGGCCGATTACTGAAGCTTTCTTT.